This is a list of T cell receptor beta chains from one sample in a study of shared clonotypes between healthy human individuals. The method was immunoSEQ multiplex PCR; TCRdb's version includes in-frame clones alone and lacks a portion of them. The data contain 2 million to 2.5 million clones, 90% to 95% of them singletons. The sample comprised naive CD4+ T cells from PBMCs. These receptors came from a man between 18 and 29 years old in good health. Some clones in this sample may be carry-over from other donors' samples. The CDR3 runs from the conserved cysteine through the conserved F or W. Each record gives: clone size, J gene, V gene, D gene, CDR3 DNA, CDR3 protein. The D gene is left open where the match is weak. Clone size appears in some rows only: once, few, many, or a class for an expanded clone.

few,TRBJ2-3,TRBV7-8,TRBD2,TGTGCCAGCAGCCCTCTTGGGCCAGCGGGAGTAGATACGCAGTATTTT,CASSPLGPAGVDTQYF
-,TRBJ1-5,TRBV19,-,TGTGCCAGTCACCAGGGGCGGCAGGGTCTTCAGCCCCAGCATTTT,CASHQGRQGLQPQHF
-,TRBJ2-3,TRBV10-3,-,TGTGCCATCAGTGACTCGACAGCCACAGATACGCAGTATTTT,CAISDSTATDTQYF
-,TRBJ2-7,TRBV5-1,-,TGCGCCAGCAGCTTGCAAGGGCCGGGGCAGTACTTC,CASSLQGPGQYF
-,TRBJ2-3,TRBV15,-,TGTGCCACCAGCAGAGTACAGGCCGGCACAGATACGCAGTATTTT,CATSRVQAGTDTQYF
-,TRBJ1-2,TRBV28,-,TGTGCCAGCAGTTTACGAGGGGAGGCTGGCTACACCTTC,CASSLRGEAGYTF
-,TRBJ2-7,TRBV28,-,TGTGCCAGCAGTTTAGGTCGGGGCCGGCGGTACTTC,CASSLGRGRRYF
-,TRBJ2-7,TRBV14,TRBD2,TGTGCCAGCAGCCCACGGGGGGGGAGCTCCTACGAGCAGTACTTC,CASSPRGGSSYEQYF
few,TRBJ2-7,TRBV28,TRBD2,TGTGCCAGCAGTACTAGCGGCTACGAGCAGTACTTC,CASSTSGYEQYF
once,TRBJ2-1,TRBV5-1,TRBD1,TGCGCCAGCAGCCGCCCGACAGGGTCCTCGAATGAGCAGTTCTTC,CASSRPTGSSNEQFF
-,TRBJ1-1,TRBV7-9,-,TGTGCCAGCAGCCCCCAGCCGAACACTGAAGCTTTCTTT,CASSPQPNTEAFF
-,TRBJ2-5,TRBV2,TRBD1,TGTGCCAGCATAAACAGGGGAGAGACCCAGTACTTC,CASINRGETQYF
-,TRBJ1-4,TRBV30,-,TGTGCCTCCCGGGGGGGCTCTAATGAAAAACTGTTTTTT,CASRGGSNEKLFF
-,TRBJ2-2,TRBV15,TRBD1,TGTGCCACCAGCCCACGGGGACAGGGTGGCACCGGGGAGCTGTTTTTT,CATSPRGQGGTGELFF
many,TRBJ1-1,TRBV18,-,TGTGCCAGCTCACCACCCCTAACAGGTCCTATGAACACTGAAGCTTTCTTT,CASSPPLTGPMNTEAFF
-,TRBJ2-3,TRBV6-5,TRBD2,TGTGCCAGCAGTCGCAGCGGGGGGAGGGGGGATACGCAGTATTTT,CASSRSGGRGDTQYF
once,TRBJ2-5,TRBV20-1,-,TGCAGTCCACGGGGGCCGGAGACCCAGTACTTC,CSPRGPETQYF
-,TRBJ2-1,TRBV7-2,-,TGTGCCAGCAGCTTAGCTATTTACAATGAGCAGTTCTTC,CASSLAIYNEQFF
-,TRBJ1-3,TRBV13,-,TGTGCCAGCAGCACATCCCCACGGAACACCATATATTTT,CASSTSPRNTIYF
once,TRBJ2-1,TRBV2,-,TGTGCCAGCAGTGAAGGGGGGAATGAGCAGTTCTTC,CASSEGGNEQFF
few,TRBJ1-1,TRBV29-1,-,TGCAGCGTCGATGAATACACTGAAGCTTTCTTT,CSVDEYTEAFF
-,TRBJ2-7,TRBV27,TRBD1,TGTGCCAGCAGAAGGGACAGGGGGATTTTGGGCTCCTACGAGCAGTACTTC,CASRRDRGILGSYEQYF
-,TRBJ2-1,TRBV6-1,-,TGTGCCAGCAGTTTACGACAGGCCTATGAGCAGTTCTTC,CASSLRQAYEQFF